The 14 T cell receptor beta chains below come from one sample, sequenced in a study of blood T cell repertoires in COVID-19. Only in-frame clones appear in the TCRdb table, and some are missing; sequencing was by immunoSEQ multiplex PCR. The sample yields fewer than 350,000 clones, 75% to 90% seen once. Sequenced input: PBMCs or T cells enriched from blood (not recorded which). The receptors originated from a woman aged 45-60 years who had recovered from COVID-19.

The rearrangement joins TRBV5-1 to TRBJ2-1, with 9 nucleotides matching TRBD2. The germline CDR1 and CDR2 sequences are SGHRS and YFSETQ. CDR3 length: 17 amino acids. V lost 4 bases, J lost 5 bases, and 13 bases stayed unmatched. The CDR3 sequence is CASSPFISGSGDNEQFF. The DNA of the CDR3 is TGCGCCAGCAGCCCGTTTATTAGCGGGAGCGGGGACAATGAGCAGTTCTTC.

The chain recombines TRBV11-2 with TRBJ2-7, with TRBD1 as a possible D gene (6 bases). V shed 4 bases and J shed 0 bases, with 16 bases lying between them. Germline CDR1 and CDR2: SGHAT and FQNNGV. The CDR3 runs 16 residues. This CDR3 is CASSSNRADSSYEQYF. The DNA for the CDR3 is TGTGCCAGCAGCTCAAACAGGGCCGACAGCTCCTACGAGCAGTACTTC.

This sequence joins TRBV27 and TRBJ1-6; maybe TRBD1 (5 bases). The length of the CDR3 is 17 residues. V dropped 4 bases and J dropped 5 bases, with 18 bases sitting between them. Looked up from germline, CDR1 is MNHEY and CDR2 is SMNVEV (reference sequence). The CDR3 region is CASSSYRTTTDNSPLHF. The CDR3, as DNA: TGTGCCAGCAGTTCCTACCGGACAACCACCGATAATTCACCCCTCCACTTT.

J is TRBJ1-4 and V is TRBV6-2 or TRBV6-3; D perhaps matches TRBD1 (6 bases). The CDR3 has 17 residues. Germline CDR1 is MNHEY and CDR2 is SVGEGT. The V end lost 2 bases, the J end lost 3 bases, and 16 bases lay between the germline ends. CDR3 sequence: CASSYRPTGIANEKLFF. The CDR3 coding sequence is TGTGCCAGCAGTTACCGGCCTACAGGGATTGCTAATGAAAAACTGTTTTTT.

The V gene is TRBV25-1, the J gene TRBJ2-1; the match to TRBD1 covers 8 bases. Germline V gene lookup returns CDR1 MGHDK and CDR2 SYGVNS. The trim removed 6 bases at V and 8 bases at J, leaving 9 bases unmatched. The CDR3 extends over 14 amino acids. The CDR3 nucleotides are TGTGCCAGCAGGGACAGACAGGGGAAGTATGAGCAGTTCTTC. It is translated as CASRDRQGKYEQFF.

The chain has TRBV28 and TRBJ2-7, with TRBD1 matching 7 bases. There are 15 residues in the CDR3. Germline assignment: CDR1 MDHEN and CDR2 SYDVKM. The V gene end was trimmed by 4 bases and the J gene end by 2 bases; junction bases not matched to a gene: 8. The CDR3 here is CASSSSGTAPYEQYF. The CDR3 nucleotides are TGTGCCAGCAGTTCCTCCGGGACAGCCCCCTACGAGCAGTACTTC.

This clone appeared once. This rearrangement joins TRBV7-9 to TRBJ1-2; unclear D gene. Germline V gene data show CDR1 as SEHNR and CDR2 as FQNEAQ (reference sequence). V was trimmed by 0 bases and J by 6 bases, leaving 8 bases between them. The CDR3 length is 13 residues. CDR3 coding DNA: TGTGCCAGCAGCTTAGCCAGCCTAGATGGCTACACCTTC. Protein sequence: CASSLASLDGYTF.

The gene calls are TRBV9 and TRBJ1-2; 8 bases agree with TRBD1. This CDR3 has 15 residues. With 4 bases clipped from V and 2 bases from J, the junction kept 7 bases outside the gene matches. Per germline, CDR1 SGDLS and CDR2 YYNGEE. CDR3 protein: CASSSHRGNNYGYTF. The CDR3 DNA reads as TGTGCCAGCAGCTCCCACAGGGGGAACAACTATGGCTACACCTTC.

The DNA of the CDR3 is TGTGCCTGGATCAAACCGGGGGTACTTCGATCACCCCTCCACTTT. It codes for CAWIKPGVLRSPLHF. This rearrangement joins TRBV30 to TRBJ1-6, with D maybe TRBD1 (5 bases). The CDR3 loop spans 15 amino acids. V lost 4 bases, J lost 10 bases, and 20 bases lay in between. CDR1 is GTSNPN and CDR2 is SVGIG in the germline V gene (reference sequence).

The genes are TRBV19 and TRBJ2-5; a possible D gene is TRBD1 (6 bases). V was clipped by 6 bases and J by 9 bases, with 23 bases between them. Germline CDR1 is LNHDA and CDR2 is SQIVND (reference sequence). The CDR3 covers 15 residues. This CDR3 is CASSQGRTAPGAQYF. The CDR3 DNA follows: TGTGCCAGTAGCCAGGGCCGGACAGCGCCAGGAGCCCAGTACTTC.

J is TRBJ2-5 and V is TRBV9; no firm D call. V lost 0 bases to trimming and J lost 5 bases, with 11 bases between them. This CDR3 is built from 14 residues. Germline V gene lookup returns CDR1 SGDLS and CDR2 YYNGEE. CDR3 amino acids: CASSVDWAAETQYF. The CDR3 DNA sequence: TGTGCCAGCAGCGTAGACTGGGCCGCGGAGACCCAGTACTTC.

The chain recombines TRBV6-5 with TRBJ1-6, with 8 bases aligning to TRBD1. The junction had 12 bases not matched to a gene; V was cut back by 4 bases and J by 13 bases. CDR1 and CDR2 (germline): MNHEY, SVGAGI. This CDR3 region has 15 residues. The CDR3 region is CASSSKGTGDFPLHF. The CDR3 DNA reads TGTGCCAGCAGTTCTAAAGGGACAGGCGATTTCCCCCTCCACTTT.

The chain employs TRBV30 and TRBJ1-3, with 8 bases lining up with TRBD1. Germline CDR1 GTSNPN, CDR2 SVGIG (reference sequence). The V and J ends lost 1 base and 4 bases, in that order; junction bases with no gene match: 6. The CDR3 length is 15 residues. CDR3 in DNA: TGTGCCTGGAGTGAGGGCAGGGGGCAGGGAAACACCATATATTTT. Translation: CAWSEGRGQGNTIYF.

V and J are TRBV19 and TRBJ2-7, with 8 nucleotides matching TRBD2. The CDR3 consists of 14 residues. CDR1 and CDR2 from the germline V gene are LNHDA and SQIVND (reference sequence). The J segment lost 1 base and the V segment lost 6 bases, leaving 5 bases of the junction unmatched. The CDR3 loop reads CASRMTSDSYEQYF. In nucleotides, the CDR3 is TGTGCCAGTAGGATGACTAGCGATTCCTACGAGCAGTACTTC.